Listed below are T cell receptor beta chains from one sample, sequenced in a study of T cell repertoires in cytomegalovirus infection. One entry per CDR3 protein, called by TCRdb with MiXCR from the reads. Among about 680,000 distinct CDR3 sequences listed, 24% were seen once. The sample consisted of CD8+ T cells from PBMCs. The source is a human donor in good health (CMV status not recorded). Some clones in this sample may be carry-over from other donors' samples. The CDR3 runs from the conserved cysteine through the conserved F or W. Each record gives: CDR3 length, V gene, J gene, CDR3 protein.

15	TRBV5-5	TRBJ2-7	CASSLAGSGYYEQYF
16	TRBV4-3	TRBJ2-3	CASSQGLAGLTDTQYF
15	TRBV2	TRBJ2-3	CASSFIYVTGDTQYF
14	TRBV6-1	TRBJ2-7	CASSEESRGNEQYF
14	TRBV4-1	TRBJ1-5	CASSQERVGQPQHF
18	TRBV5-5	TRBJ2-5	CASSLVFQDTHLQETQYF
16	TRBV7-9	TRBJ2-5	CASSLDYGTSAETQYF
13	TRBV29-1	TRBJ1-2	CSVETLRSYGYTF
13	TRBV25-1	TRBJ2-5	CASSVNTQETQYF
12	TRBV4-1	TRBJ2-1	CASSHGGGNQFF
14	TRBV20-1	TRBJ1-3	CSARYRNSGNTIYF
13	TRBV11-1	TRBJ2-5	CASGLAGQETQYF
13	TRBV28	TRBJ2-2	CASSPRRGPELFF
13	TRBV7-2	TRBJ2-5	CASSLNRVETQYF
14	TRBV7-2	TRBJ1-5	CASSLAGLHQPQHF
17	TRBV12-3/TRBV12-4	TRBJ1-1	CASSTSGTGVLNTEAFF
13	TRBV20-1	TRBJ1-5	CSGRGPSNQPQHF
14	TRBV28	TRBJ1-1	CASSFPGAVTEAFF
14	TRBV10-3	TRBJ2-1	CAIRVGLTNNEQFF
15	TRBV6-6	TRBJ1-1	CASSVGQGRNTEAFF
17	TRBV7-9	TRBJ1-4	CASSGGLIQGNREKLFF
12	TRBV4-1	TRBJ1-1	CASSQGYTEAFF
14	TRBV7-9	TRBJ2-1	CASSSSFAGNEQFF
14	TRBV6-2/TRBV6-3	TRBJ2-5	CASSPFLHQETQYF
9	TRBV28	TRBJ2-3	CARGDTQYF